A single sample is the source of the 4 T cell receptor beta chains below, sequenced in a study of regulatory T cells in long-lasting Graves disease. Time point described: newly diagnosed GD, antithyroid drugs for less than 3 months. The authors made the TCR library using RNA they extracted from PBMCs. Combining iRepertoire HTBI primers with Arm-PCR of CDR3 regions, the authors built TCR beta libraries. Each CDR3 protein is one row after TCRdb ran MiXCR on the multiplex PCR reads. The data contain 450,000 to 500,000 distinct CDR3 sequences, roughly 17% of them seen just once; the ten biggest clones take up 9% to 15%. These same data were also listed under a study on T cells in Graves' hyperthyroidism and ophthalmopathy.

The sequencing used peripheral blood mononuclear cells (PBMCs), collected at new diagnosis, from a patient treated with antithyroid drugs. These receptors were taken from a man aged 35-49 years with Graves disease.

The V and J genes are TRBV27 and TRBJ1-2; 7 nucleotides match TRBD1. This CDR3 region has 13 residues. Germline V gene sequence: CDR1 MNHEY, CDR2 SMNVEV (reference sequence). J was trimmed by 5 bases and V by 3 bases; bases with no gene match: 3. Here the CDR3 DNA reads TGTGCCAGCAGTTTTAGCAGGGGGTATGGCTACACCTTC. Its translation is CASSFSRGYGYTF.

This clonotype came up a few times. This rearrangement joins TRBV9 to TRBJ2-3, with TRBD2 identical over 13 bases. The CDR3 contains 17 residues. CDR1 and CDR2 (germline): SGDLS, YYNGEE. V was pared by 4 bases and J by 4 bases, with 9 bases of the junction left unmatched. CDR3 loop: CASSLGLAGPVSDTQYF. CDR3 nucleotides: TGTGCCAGCAGCTTGGGACTAGCGGGACCCGTCTCAGATACGCAGTATTTT.

This clonotype was recorded many times. This sequence joins TRBV7-9 and TRBJ1-6; 8 positions agree with TRBD1. Germline values: CDR1 SEHNR, CDR2 FQNEAQ (reference sequence). V dropped 2 bases and J dropped 7; count of bases not matched to a gene: 4. The CDR3 runs to 15 residues. This CDR3 is CASSLSQGVNSPLHF. In DNA, the CDR3 is TGTGCCAGCAGCTTATCACAGGGGGTGAATTCACCCCTCCACTTT.

This clonotype occurred many times. This sequence joins TRBV24-1 and TRBJ2-5, with TRBD1 identical over 7 bases. From germline, CDR1 is KGHDR and CDR2 SFDVKD. This CDR3 region has 15 residues. V was clipped by 3 bases and J by 2 bases; unmatched bases: 5. The CDR3 DNA follows: TGTGCCACCAGTGATCAGGACAGGCATCAAGAGACCCAGTACTTC. This sequence encodes CATSDQDRHQETQYF.